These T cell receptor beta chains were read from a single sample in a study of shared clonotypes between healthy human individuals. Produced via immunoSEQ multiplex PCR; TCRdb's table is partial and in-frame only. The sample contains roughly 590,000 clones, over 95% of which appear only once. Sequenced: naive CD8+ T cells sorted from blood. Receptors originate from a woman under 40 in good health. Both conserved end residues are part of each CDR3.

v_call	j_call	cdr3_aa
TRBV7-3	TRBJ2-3	CASSFGTSGVDTQYF
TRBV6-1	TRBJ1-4	CASTQGASNRLFF
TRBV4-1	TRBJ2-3	CASSLLGQGRGDTQYF
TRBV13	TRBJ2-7	CASSLALGQGSYEQYF
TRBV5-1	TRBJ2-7	CASSLVSGPHEQYF
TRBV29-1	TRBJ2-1	CSVRGTGDEQFF
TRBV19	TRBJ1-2	CAISQYNYGYTF
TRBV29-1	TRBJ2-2	CSVVLAATGELFF
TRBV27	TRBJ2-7	CASSRQSSYEQYF
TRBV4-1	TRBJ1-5	CASSLRDRGNQPQHF
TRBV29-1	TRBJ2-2	CSVTANTGELFF
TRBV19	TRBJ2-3	CASGVGGQTDTQYF
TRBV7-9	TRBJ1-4	CASSRKSPRGSTNEKLFF
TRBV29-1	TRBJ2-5	CSVSGLAGSNQETQYF
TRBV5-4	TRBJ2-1	CASSFMIDSYNEQFF
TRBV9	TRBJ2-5	CASSVGREETQYF
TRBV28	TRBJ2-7	CASRNPRTGPYEQYF
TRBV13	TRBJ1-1	CASSLITGLNTEAFF
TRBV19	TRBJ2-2	CASSISGGELFF
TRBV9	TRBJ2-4	CASSVGDGGLEAKNIQYF
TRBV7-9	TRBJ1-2	CASSLNRDLLGGGYTF
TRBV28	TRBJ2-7	CASSPEGTYEQYF
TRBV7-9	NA	CASSLEGESYEQYF
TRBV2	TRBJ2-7	CASHDRSSYEQYF
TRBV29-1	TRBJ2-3	CSVVLARTDTQYF
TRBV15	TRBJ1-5	CATSRDRSSNQPQHF
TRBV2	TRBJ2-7	CASGSSSYEQYF
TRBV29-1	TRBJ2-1	CSISGREYNEQFF
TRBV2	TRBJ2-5	CASSTPFRDYQETQYF
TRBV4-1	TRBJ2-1	CASSQGPTSGRTNEQFF